These 26 T cell receptor beta chains were all obtained from the same sample, sequenced in a study of spatial heterogeneity in lung cancer. Time point here: blood at routine non-recurrence follow-up after resection. TCRdb ran MiXCR on the 5' RACE reads and lists one entry per CDR3 protein. The sample shows 23,000 or so distinct CDR3 sequences, around 9.6% of them seen only once. Sequencing was performed on PBMCs, taken at follow-up. These TCRs come from a male donor with early-stage non-small cell lung cancer.

Ten or more counts support this clonotype. V usage is TRBV3-1 and J usage is TRBJ2-7; tentative D call: TRBD2 (5 bases). Germline V gives CDR1 LGHDT, CDR2 YNNKEL (reference sequence). This CDR3 has 12 residues. The germline V and J ends were trimmed by 4 bases and 4 bases, with 8 bases remaining between them. The chain's CDR3 is CASSPSGYEQYF. The CDR3 coding sequence is TGTGCCAGCAGCCCCTCGGGGTACGAGCAGTACTTC.

This clonotype was counted many times. The gene calls are TRBV7-9 and TRBJ2-5, with D possibly matching TRBD1 (5 bases). The V and J ends lost 5 bases and 7 bases respectively, with 14 bases between them. Germline-derived CDR1 and CDR2 are SEHNR and FQNEAQ (reference sequence). The CDR3 runs 13 residues. Here the CDR3 DNA reads TGTGCCAGCAGCCCTGACAGTCTAGGGACCCAGTACTTC. It yields the protein CASSPDSLGTQYF.

This clonotype was seen at least ten times. V is TRBV5-6 and J is TRBJ2-7; D possibly uses TRBD1 or TRBD2 (5 bases each). Germline V lookup: CDR1 SGHDT, CDR2 YYEEEE. V was trimmed by 4 bases and J by 1 base, leaving 9 bases between them. The length of the CDR3 is 13 residues. The CDR3 region has the DNA TGTGCCAGCAGCCATGGGGGATCCTACGAGCAGTACTTC. It yields the protein CASSHGGSYEQYF.

The chain combines TRBV20-1 with TRBJ2-7; TRBD1 aligns across 7 bases. J lost 4 bases, V lost 2 bases, and 14 bases had no gene match. Germline V CDR1 and CDR2: DFQATT, SNEGSKA (reference sequence). This CDR3 is 16 amino acids long. The CDR3 nucleotides are TGCAGTGCTAGACCTCAGGGGGTTCAAGTTTTGTACGAGCAGTACTTC. The encoded protein is CSARPQGVQVLYEQYF.

This clonotype was counted ten times or more. The rearrangement uses TRBV30 and TRBJ2-7; D is perhaps TRBD1 or TRBD2 (5 bases each). This CDR3 comprises 14 residues. Germline loops: CDR1 GTSNPN, CDR2 SVGIG (reference sequence). V was pared by 7 bases and J by 1 base, with 17 bases between. The CDR3 loop is CAFTGTSVSYEQYF. The CDR3 DNA reads TGTGCCTTTACCGGGACGTCGGTTTCCTACGAGCAGTACTTC.

This clonotype was counted only a few times. The rearrangement joins TRBV5-1 to TRBJ2-2; TRBD2 matches at 8 bases. This CDR3 spans 15 amino acids. With 4 bases clipped from V and 5 bases from J, the junction kept 7 bases outside the gene matches. CDR1 is SGHRS and CDR2 is YFSETQ in the germline V gene. As DNA, the CDR3 is TGCGCCAGCAGCCCAGCGGGGGTTGGAACCGGGGAGCTGTTTTTT. Translation: CASSPAGVGTGELFF.

The chain carries TRBV27 and TRBJ1-5; 9 bases are a match to TRBD1. Per the germline V gene, CDR1 is MNHEY and CDR2 is SMNVEV (reference sequence). This CDR3 comprises 15 residues. After removal of 5 bases from V and 5 bases from J, the junction contained 7 bases not matched to a gene. As DNA, the CDR3 is TGTGCCAGCAGTAGACAGGGGGGTTGGGATCAGCCCCAGCATTTT. This translates into CASSRQGGWDQPQHF.

The table lists this clonotype with a few counts. The V gene is TRBV7-2, the J gene TRBJ2-5, with D uncertain. CDR1 is SGHTA and CDR2 is FQGNSA in the germline V gene. The CDR3 runs to 15 residues. Between the trimmed V and J ends, which lost 5 bases and 5 bases, there was a span of 18 bases. This CDR3 is CASSPRALRSETQYF. The CDR3 region has the DNA TGTGCCAGCAGCCCCCGGGCCCTGAGGAGCGAGACCCAGTACTTC.

In its sample, this clonotype was seen many times. The chain couples TRBV27 to TRBJ2-7; TRBD2 might be the D (6 bases). V shed 3 bases and J shed 2 bases, with 17 bases lying between them. The CDR3 is 16 amino acids. Germline CDR1 and CDR2: MNHEY and SMNVEV (reference sequence). The CDR3 region is CASSFRSPSATYEQYF. The CDR3, as DNA: TGTGCCAGCAGTTTTAGATCGCCTAGCGCTACCTACGAGCAGTACTTC.

The table lists this clonotype with many counts. This chain joins TRBV5-1 and TRBJ2-3; the D call may be TRBD1 or TRBD2 (5 bases each). The germline V gene encodes CDR1 SGHRS and CDR2 YFSETQ. Trimming removed 4 bases from V and 2 bases from J, with 8 bases in between. CDR3 length: 13 residues. The CDR3 spells CASSRDHTDTQYF. The CDR3 bases are TGCGCCAGCAGCCGGGACCACACAGATACGCAGTATTTT.

This clonotype has a handful of counts. This chain uses TRBV10-3 with TRBJ2-2; D is undetermined. CDR1 and CDR2 (germline): ENHRY, SYGVKD. V was cut by 10 bases and J by 6 bases, with 15 bases left in between. This CDR3 spans 13 amino acids. This chain's CDR3 is CANSAPAPGELFF. In DNA, the CDR3 is TGTGCCAACTCCGCGCCCGCCCCCGGGGAGCTGTTTTTT.

This chain uses TRBV20-1 with TRBJ1-1; D uncertain. Trimming pared 0 bases from V and 1 base from J, leaving 9 bases between. There are 14 residues in the CDR3. Germline CDR1 and CDR2: DFQATT and SNEGSKA (reference sequence). CDR3 nucleotides: TGCAGTGCTAGAGATGAAGGGAGGAACACTGAAGCTTTCTTT. As protein: CSARDEGRNTEAFF.

The chain carries TRBV6-2 or TRBV6-3 and TRBJ2-3; TRBD2 matches at 11 bases. The V and J ends lost 6 bases and 2 bases, in that order; junction bases with no gene match: 7. The germline gives CDR1 MNHEY, CDR2 SVGEGT. The CDR3 has 16 amino acids. The CDR3 is CASSLLAGDLTDTQYF. The CDR3 coding sequence is TGTGCCAGCAGCCTACTAGCGGGGGACCTCACAGATACGCAGTATTTT.

Many counts were recorded for this clonotype. The chain carries TRBV29-1 and TRBJ2-7, with 7 bases fitting TRBD1. V was clipped by 6 bases and J by 2 bases; unmatched bases: 7. The CDR3 extends over 13 amino acids. Germline CDR1 SQVTM, CDR2 ANQGSEA. Here the CDR3 DNA reads TGCAGCGTCTACTCGGGACAGCCCTACGAGCAGTACTTC. As protein: CSVYSGQPYEQYF.

In its sample, this clonotype was seen a few times. The gene calls are TRBV29-1 and TRBJ2-1, with 7 bases that match TRBD2. CDR1 and CDR2 from the germline V gene are SQVTM and ANQGSEA. With 1 base clipped from V and 4 bases from J, the junction kept 1 base outside the gene matches. The CDR3 covers 13 residues. The CDR3 nucleotides are TGCAGCGTTGAAGGAGCGGGGTACAATGAGCAGTTCTTC. It encodes CSVEGAGYNEQFF.

The rearrangement links TRBV5-1 to TRBJ2-6; 7 bases fit TRBD1. Germline-derived CDR1 and CDR2 are SGHRS and YFSETQ. The CDR3 has 16 residues. V shed 0 bases and J 4 bases; nucleotides not matched to a gene: 4. The CDR3 DNA follows: TGCGCCAGCAGCTTGGCCGGGACAGACGGGGCCAACGTCCTGACTTTC. Translating gives CASSLAGTDGANVLTF. Variable domain in full (rest from reference TRBV5-1 and TRBJ2-6): KAGVTQTPRYLIKTRGQQVTLSCSPISGHRSVSWYQQTPGQGLQFLFEYFSETQRNKGNFPGRFSGRQFSNSRSEMNVSTLELGDSALYLCASSLAGTDGANVLTFGAGSRLTVL.

This clonotype was counted at least ten times. The chain employs TRBV5-1 and TRBJ2-5; the D is unclear. The germline V gene has CDR1 SGHRS and CDR2 YFSETQ. CDR3 length: 11 residues. V lost 0 bases and J lost 7, with 4 bases in between. The CDR3 here is CASSLVGTQYF. The CDR3, as DNA: TGCGCCAGCAGCTTGGTTGGGACCCAGTACTTC.

This clonotype was observed at least ten times. The rearrangement uses TRBV10-3 and TRBJ1-2; TRBD1 agrees at 8 bases. Germline CDR1 ENHRY, CDR2 SYGVKD. V shed 6 bases, J shed 8 bases, and the junction held 14 bases outside the gene matches. CDR3 length: 15 amino acids. The CDR3 region has the DNA TGTGCCATCAGGGACAGGGCAGATACGCTTGGGGGCTACACCTTC. It is translated as CAIRDRADTLGGYTF.

This clonotype has only a few counts. The rearrangement uses TRBV9 and TRBJ2-5, with D perhaps TRBD1 (5 bases). The V and J ends lost 1 base and 4 bases respectively, with 11 bases between them. Germline values: CDR1 SGDLS, CDR2 YYNGEE. The length of the CDR3 is 14 residues. This CDR3 is CASSVRGCGETQYF. The CDR3 bases are TGTGCCAGCAGCGTAAGGGGCTGCGGAGAGACCCAGTACTTC.

V gene TRBV3-1 combines with J gene TRBJ1-1, with D hard to call. The V gene's germline CDR1 is LGHDT and CDR2 YNNKEL (reference sequence). Between the trimmed V and J ends, which lost 0 bases and 3 bases, there was a span of 11 bases. This CDR3 comprises 15 residues. The CDR3 here is CASSQDFTPYTEAFF. DNA of the CDR3: TGTGCCAGCAGCCAAGACTTTACACCTTACACTGAAGCTTTCTTT.

This clonotype occurred a few times. This chain uses TRBV7-2 with TRBJ1-2; D possibly corresponds to TRBD1 (6 bases). V gave up 4 bases and J gave up 5 bases, with 11 bases separating them. The CDR3 extends over 13 amino acids. The germline gives CDR1 SGHTA, CDR2 FQGNSA. The DNA for the CDR3 is TGTGCCAGCAGCTCAGGGACAACGTATGGCTACACCTTC. Translation gives CASSSGTTYGYTF.

Ten or more counts support this clonotype. This chain links TRBV6-6 with TRBJ2-7; unclear D gene. The CDR3 runs to 14 residues. V was trimmed by 8 bases and J by 0 bases, leaving 14 bases between them. Germline V gene sequence: CDR1 MNHNY, CDR2 SVGAGI (reference sequence). CDR3 in DNA: TGTGCCAGCCACCTGGGCGGAGTCTCCTACGAGCAGTACTTC. Its protein product is CASHLGGVSYEQYF.

The chain combines TRBV27 with TRBJ1-5, with D possibly TRBD1 on 5 matching bases. The CDR3 has 16 amino acids. The germline V gene encodes CDR1 MNHEY and CDR2 SMNVEV (reference sequence). V was pared by 2 bases and J by 0 bases, with 11 bases between. CDR3 sequence reads: CASSLHQTDSNQPQHF. For the CDR3, the DNA is TGTGCCAGCAGTTTACACCAGACAGATAGCAATCAGCCCCAGCATTTT.

This clonotype appeared a few times. The chain employs TRBV3-1 and TRBJ1-2; unclear D gene. The CDR3 spans 12 residues. Trimming took off 1 base at V and 1 base at J, with 1 base between the two ends. Per the germline V gene, CDR1 is LGHDT and CDR2 is YNNKEL (reference sequence). The CDR3 loop is CASSQVNYGYTF. The CDR3 DNA sequence: TGTGCCAGCAGCCAAGTTAACTATGGCTACACCTTC.

This clonotype was observed at least ten times. V and J are TRBV27 and TRBJ1-2; 9 nucleotides line up with TRBD1. The trim removed 6 bases at V and 14 bases at J, leaving 19 bases unmatched. The germline gives CDR1 MNHEY, CDR2 SMNVEV (reference sequence). The CDR3 loop spans 15 amino acids. CDR3 sequence reads: CASSTHSSGTGPLTF. In DNA form, the CDR3 reads TGTGCCAGCAGCACACACTCATCCGGGACAGGGCCTCTAACCTTC.

This clonotype was picked up many times. The chain carries TRBV3-1 and TRBJ2-5; maybe TRBD1 (5 bases). V was pared by 3 bases and J by 3 bases, with 5 bases between. From germline, CDR1 is LGHDT and CDR2 YNNKEL (reference sequence). The CDR3 extends over 12 amino acids. CDR3: CASSHREETQYF. DNA of the CDR3: TGTGCCAGCAGCCACAGGGAAGAGACCCAGTACTTC.